The 4 T cell receptor beta chains given below trace back to one sample, sequenced in a study of CD8 T cell repertoires and HIV-1 epitope variants. The method was immunoSEQ multiplex PCR; TCRdb's version includes in-frame clones alone and lacks a portion of them. This table holds about 5,800 clones, about 68% found once. What these receptors recognize is not known. The material sequenced was cultured CD8+ T cells derived from PBMCs. The source of these receptors is a male donor with HIV.

This clone was observed a few times. This rearrangement joins TRBV28 to TRBJ1-2, with TRBD1 matching 7 bases. With V trimmed by 5 bases and J by 4 bases, 16 bases remained unmatched. Germline lookup yields CDR1 MDHEN and CDR2 SYDVKM. The CDR3 spans 17 residues. The CDR3 loop reads CASSNAPQGRVIYGYTF. Written as DNA, the CDR3 is TGTGCCAGCAGTAACGCCCCACAGGGGAGGGTTATCTATGGCTACACCTTC.

This clone is medium-sized. The chain has TRBV11-3 and TRBJ2-7; D not certain. The CDR3 runs 13 residues. The V end lost 2 bases, the J end lost 5 bases, and 10 bases lay between the germline ends. CDR1 is SGHNT, CDR2 YENEEA, per germline. The CDR3 coding sequence is TGTGCCAGCAGCTTAACACGGTGGGACGAGCAGTACTTC. Protein sequence: CASSLTRWDEQYF. Together with reference TRBV11-3 and TRBJ2-7, the CDR3 gives the full variable domain: EAGVVQSPRYKIIEKKQPVAFWCNPISGHNTLYWYLQNLGQGPELLIRYENEEAVDDSQLPKDRFSAERLKGVDSTLKIQPAELGDSAVYLCASSLTRWDEQYFGPGTRLTVT.

The chain links TRBV12-5 to TRBJ2-7, with D unresolved. This CDR3 is 12 amino acids long. V lost 5 bases, J lost 6 bases, and 11 bases lay in between. Germline CDR1 is LGHNT and CDR2 is FRNRAP. CDR3 sequence: CASGPRLSEQYF. The CDR3 region has the DNA TGTGCTAGTGGTCCACGGTTGAGCGAGCAGTACTTC.

This clone has only a few counts. This rearrangement joins TRBV27 to TRBJ2-1; the match to TRBD2 covers 7 bases. The CDR3 contains 14 residues. Looked up from germline, CDR1 is MNHEY and CDR2 is SMNVEV (reference sequence). Germline trimming cut 5 bases from V and 2 bases from J; bases unmatched to any gene: 3. The CDR3, as DNA: TGTGCCAGCAGTGTGGCGGGGGCCTACAATGAGCAGTTCTTC. It specifies CASSVAGAYNEQFF.